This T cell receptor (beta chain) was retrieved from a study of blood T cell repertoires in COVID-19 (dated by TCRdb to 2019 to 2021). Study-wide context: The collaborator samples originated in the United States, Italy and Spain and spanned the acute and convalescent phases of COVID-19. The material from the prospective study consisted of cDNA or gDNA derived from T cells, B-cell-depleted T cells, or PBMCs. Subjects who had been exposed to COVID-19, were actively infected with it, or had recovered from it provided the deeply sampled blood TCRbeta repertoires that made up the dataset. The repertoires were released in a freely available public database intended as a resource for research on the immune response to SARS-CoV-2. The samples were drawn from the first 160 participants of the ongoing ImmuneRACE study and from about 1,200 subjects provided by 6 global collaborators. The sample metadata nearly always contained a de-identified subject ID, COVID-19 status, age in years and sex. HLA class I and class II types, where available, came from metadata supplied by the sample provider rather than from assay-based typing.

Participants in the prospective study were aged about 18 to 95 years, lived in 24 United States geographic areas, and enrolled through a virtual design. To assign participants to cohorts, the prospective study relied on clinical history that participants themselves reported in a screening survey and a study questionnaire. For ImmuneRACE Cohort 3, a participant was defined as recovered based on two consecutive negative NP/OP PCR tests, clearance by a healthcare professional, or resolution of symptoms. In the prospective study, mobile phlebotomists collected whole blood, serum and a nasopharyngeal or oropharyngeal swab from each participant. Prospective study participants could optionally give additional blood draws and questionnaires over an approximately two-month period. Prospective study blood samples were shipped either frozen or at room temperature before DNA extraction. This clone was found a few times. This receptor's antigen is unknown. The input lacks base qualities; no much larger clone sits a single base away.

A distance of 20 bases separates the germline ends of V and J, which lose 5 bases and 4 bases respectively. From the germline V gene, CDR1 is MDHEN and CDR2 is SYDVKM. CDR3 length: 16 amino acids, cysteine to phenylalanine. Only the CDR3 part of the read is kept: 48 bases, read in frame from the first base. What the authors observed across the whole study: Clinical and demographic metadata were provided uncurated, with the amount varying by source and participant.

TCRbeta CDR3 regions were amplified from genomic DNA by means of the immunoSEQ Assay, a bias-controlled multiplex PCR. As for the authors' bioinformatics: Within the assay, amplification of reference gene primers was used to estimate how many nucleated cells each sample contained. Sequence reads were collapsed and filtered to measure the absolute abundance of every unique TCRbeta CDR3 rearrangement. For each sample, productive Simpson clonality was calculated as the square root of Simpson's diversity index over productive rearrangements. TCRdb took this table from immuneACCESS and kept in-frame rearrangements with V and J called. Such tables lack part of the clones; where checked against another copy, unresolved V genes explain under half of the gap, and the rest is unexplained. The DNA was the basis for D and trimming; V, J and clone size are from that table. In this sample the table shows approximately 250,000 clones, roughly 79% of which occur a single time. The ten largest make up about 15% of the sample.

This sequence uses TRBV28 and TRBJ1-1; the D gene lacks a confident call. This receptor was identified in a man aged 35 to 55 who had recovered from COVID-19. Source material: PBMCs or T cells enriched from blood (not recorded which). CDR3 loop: CASSLVSGWGSTEAFF. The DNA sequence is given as TGTGCCAGCAGTCTCGTTTCGGGGTGGGGTAGCACTGAAGCTTTCTTT.